The rows below give T cell receptor beta chains drawn from one sample of a study of multiple sclerosis patients with progressive multifocal leukoencephalopathy. The data were produced by immunoSEQ multiplex PCR, yet TCRdb's version contains in-frame clones alone and is incomplete. The sample records under 40,000 clones, approximately 89% being singletons. The specimen sequenced was PBMCs. These receptor sequences come from a human donor with multiple sclerosis. The CDR3 runs from the conserved cysteine through the conserved F or W.

J: TRBJ1-1; V: TRBV7-8; CDR3: CASSLKQGLGTEAFF
J: TRBJ1-5; V: TRBV28; CDR3: CASRTGGGQPQHF
J: TRBJ1-5; V: TRBV6-5; CDR3: CASSYARSNQPQHF
J: TRBJ2-7; V: TRBV14; CDR3: CASSQGSRTYEQYF
J: TRBJ2-6; V: TRBV2; CDR3: CASSFMVLSGANVLTF
J: TRBJ1-1; V: TRBV4-3; CDR3: CASSRLGRENEAFF
J: TRBJ1-2; V: TRBV29-1; CDR3: CSVEGGGHYGYTF
J: TRBJ2-7; V: TRBV7-8; CDR3: CASSLAGEQYF
J: TRBJ1-3; V: TRBV6-1; CDR3: CASSELTAGAGNTIYF
J: TRBJ2-1; V: TRBV19; CDR3: CASSRLAGEESEQFF
J: TRBJ2-1; V: TRBV20-1; CDR3: CSASRPSEFF
J: TRBJ2-7; V: TRBV6-5; CDR3: CASIGTGLEEQYF
J: TRBJ2-7; V: TRBV5-6; CDR3: CASSRQDRGPYEQYF
J: TRBJ2-1; V: TRBV6-4; CDR3: CASSADQMPYNEQFF
J: .; V: TRBV9; CDR3: CASGPGDYEQYF
J: TRBJ2-7; V: TRBV28; CDR3: CASRFVGPHSSYEQYF
J: TRBJ2-3; V: TRBV5-1; CDR3: CASSREGREDTQYF
J: TRBJ2-1; V: TRBV4-1; CDR3: CASSLLESDNEQFF
J: TRBJ2-7; V: TRBV7-8; CDR3: CASSLGGAGAHEQYF
J: TRBJ2-7; V: TRBV14; CDR3: CASSRQGAGEQYF
J: TRBJ2-7; V: TRBV6-5; CDR3: CASSPGTSGSYEQYF
J: TRBJ2-7; V: TRBV5-1; CDR3: CASSSDGQSYEQYF
J: TRBJ2-7; V: TRBV6-4; CDR3: CASSDRQKSSGRAREQYF
J: TRBJ1-4; V: TRBV5-6; CDR3: CASSLLGQGGEKLFF
J: TRBJ2-7; V: TRBV30; CDR3: CAWRAYREGDEQYF
J: TRBJ2-7; V: TRBV6-5; CDR3: CASRRLASYEQYF
J: TRBJ2-1; V: TRBV7-9; CDR3: CASSSSGRNNEQFF
J: TRBJ2-2; V: TRBV2; CDR3: CASSGILAGTTGELFF
J: TRBJ2-2; V: TRBV19; CDR3: CASSHPGGTGNTGELFF
J: TRBJ2-5; V: TRBV4-1; CDR3: CASSQDGGRETQYF
J: TRBJ1-2; V: TRBV5-1; CDR3: CASSLAEQGGYGYTF
J: TRBJ2-1; V: TRBV27; CDR3: CASSLHSYNEQFF
J: TRBJ2-1; V: TRBV6-5; CDR3: CASSYWTGTYNEQFF
J: TRBJ1-1; V: TRBV11-2; CDR3: CASSLVGGEGTEAFF
J: TRBJ2-7; V: TRBV2; CDR3: CASRENRDSREQYF
J: TRBJ2-2; V: TRBV18; CDR3: CASSPSAGDFAGELFF
J: TRBJ2-3; V: TRBV2; CDR3: CASGSVSGSSTDTQYF
J: TRBJ2-1; V: TRBV6-5; CDR3: CASSPRGINEQFF
J: TRBJ1-4; V: TRBV4-2; CDR3: CASSPKWGEKLFF
J: TRBJ2-3; V: TRBV4-3; CDR3: CASSPSGREQNTDTQYF
J: TRBJ1-3; V: TRBV2; CDR3: CASSTGGVGNTIYF
J: TRBJ1-2; V: TRBV28; CDR3: CASSPGHIYGYTF
J: TRBJ2-2; V: TRBV27; CDR3: CASSFEFTNTGELFF
J: TRBJ2-7; V: TRBV10-2; CDR3: CASRLLAGEPHEQYF
J: TRBJ2-2; V: TRBV5-4; CDR3: CASKRTASDTGELFF
J: TRBJ2-1; V: TRBV7-2; CDR3: CASSLGGLLSYNEQFF
J: TRBJ2-7; V: TRBV21-1; CDR3: CASSKLTLPYEQYF
J: TRBJ2-7; V: TRBV5-1; CDR3: CASSLVRAPASYEQYF
J: TRBJ2-7; V: TRBV29-1; CDR3: CSVASGRGLYEQYF
J: TRBJ1-4; V: TRBV28; CDR3: CASSSRGRFEKLFF
J: TRBJ1-1; V: TRBV6-5; CDR3: CASSYASEVAFF
J: TRBJ1-1; V: TRBV7-9; CDR3: CASSVGNTEAFF
J: TRBJ2-7; V: TRBV28; CDR3: CASSFDGAYEQYF
J: TRBJ2-6; V: TRBV19; CDR3: CASSSQISGANVLTF
J: TRBJ2-7; V: TRBV5-1; CDR3: CASSGSGASYEQYF
J: TRBJ2-7; V: TRBV7-6; CDR3: CASSADRASSYEQYF
J: TRBJ1-4; V: TRBV6-6; CDR3: CASRSGTGVVEKLFF
J: TRBJ2-7; V: TRBV10-3; CDR3: CAISESQGRYEQYF
J: TRBJ2-6; V: TRBV6-1; CDR3: CASRVAGANVLTF
J: TRBJ2-4; V: TRBV30; CDR3: CAWSTPGTSGVQYF